This passage covers 31 T cell receptor beta chains from one sample sequenced in a study of blood T cell repertoires in COVID-19 (dated by TCRdb to the early 2020s). Library method: the immunoSEQ multiplex PCR assay. Sourced from immuneACCESS, this table was stored by TCRdb with only in-frame sequences that have V and J called. A share of the clones is absent; for the studies checked, an unresolved V gene accounts for under half, and the remainder has no known explanation. The sample yields about 190,000 clones; more than 75% were counted once. 4.5% to 5% of the sample belongs to the ten largest clones. Sequencing was carried out using peripheral blood. Receptor source: an elderly woman with acute or convalescent COVID-19.

V gene TRBV7-3 combines with J gene TRBJ1-1; D perhaps matches TRBD1 (5 bases). Trimming left V 5 bases short and J 0 bases short, with 7 bases between. Per germline, CDR1 SGHTA and CDR2 FQGTGA. The CDR3 is 13 amino acids. CDR3 loop: CASSAQVNTEAFF. The DNA for the CDR3 is TGTGCCAGCAGCGCACAGGTGAACACTGAAGCTTTCTTT. The whole variable domain, remainder taken from reference TRBV7-3 and TRBJ1-1, is GAGVSQTPSNKVTEKGKYVELRCDPISGHTALYWYRQSLGQGPEFLIYFQGTGAADDSGLPNDRFFAVRPEGSVSTLKIQRTERGDSAVYLCASSAQVNTEAFFGQGTRLTVV.

The chain is built from TRBV18 and TRBJ2-1, with a weak D call TRBD2 (6 bases). There are 16 residues in the CDR3. Germline CDR1 reads KGHSH; CDR2 reads LQKENI. V lost 2 bases and J 0 bases, leaving 11 bases between the germline ends. The CDR3 bases are TGTGCCAGCTCACCAATTGGCGGGACCTCCTACAATGAGCAGTTCTTC. Protein product: CASSPIGGTSYNEQFF.

This chain joins TRBV29-1 and TRBJ1-2; TRBD1 agrees at 9 bases. This CDR3 has 14 amino acids. V gave up 6 bases and J gave up 6 bases; unmatched junction bases: 11. Per the germline V gene, CDR1 is SQVTM and CDR2 is ANQGSEA. CDR3 protein: CSVLRDRDRDGYTF. The CDR3 coding sequence is TGCAGCGTCCTCCGGGACAGGGATAGGGATGGCTACACCTTC.

The CDR3 region is CASSPDRGSMNTEAFF. The CDR3 DNA reads as TGTGCCAGCAGCCCCGACAGAGGCTCTATGAACACTGAAGCTTTCTTT. The J gene is TRBJ1-1, the V gene TRBV14; D perhaps matches TRBD1 (5 bases). CDR1 and CDR2 from the germline V gene are SGHDN and FVKESK. V lost 4 bases and J 0 bases, leaving 15 bases between the germline ends. The CDR3 is made up of 16 amino acids.

This CDR3 is CASSFTGDYGYTF. CDR3 in DNA: TGTGCCAGCAGCTTTACAGGGGACTATGGCTACACCTTC. This sequence joins TRBV5-5 and TRBJ1-2; 7 bases are a match to TRBD1. Germline values: CDR1 SGHKS, CDR2 YYEKEE (reference sequence). The J segment lost 3 bases and the V segment lost 2 bases, leaving 1 base of the junction unmatched. The length of the CDR3 is 13 residues.

This chain uses TRBV5-1 with TRBJ1-3, with D possibly being TRBD1 (6 bases). The germline gives CDR1 SGHRS, CDR2 YFSETQ. The CDR3 is made up of 16 amino acids. The V end lost 7 bases, the J end lost 3 bases, and 20 bases lay between the germline ends. The CDR3 bases are TGCGCCAGCGCTCGCTCACAGGGTGCGGTTGGAAACACCATATATTTT. Translation: CASARSQGAVGNTIYF.

The chain links TRBV3-1 (or the pseudogene TRBV3-2) to TRBJ2-5; D uncertain. The CDR3 has 15 amino acids. V was clipped by 4 bases and J by 1 base, with 13 bases between them. The germline CDR1 and CDR2 sequences are LGHDT and YNNKEL (reference sequence). Here the CDR3 reads CASSLQLGFQETQYF. In DNA, the CDR3 is TGTGCCAGCAGCCTGCAGTTGGGCTTCCAAGAGACCCAGTACTTC.

This chain connects TRBV6-6 to TRBJ2-1; a possible D gene is TRBD1 (6 bases). V was trimmed by 5 bases and J by 6 bases, leaving 17 bases between them. CDR3 length equals 15 residues. From germline, CDR1 is MNHNY and CDR2 SVGAGI (reference sequence). This CDR3 is CASSRSWDNSNEQFF. CDR3 DNA sequence: TGTGCCAGCAGTAGAAGCTGGGACAACTCCAATGAGCAGTTCTTC.

The rearrangement uses TRBV7-2 and TRBJ2-7, with 12 bases fitting TRBD2. The J segment lost 5 bases and the V segment lost 5 bases, leaving 10 bases of the junction unmatched. The CDR3 is 16 residues long. CDR1 is SGHTA, CDR2 FQGNSA, per germline. The CDR3 reads CASSIRLAGGPDEQYF. The CDR3 DNA is TGTGCCAGCAGCATTAGGCTAGCGGGAGGGCCGGACGAGCAGTACTTC. The complete variable domain, with remaining parts taken from reference TRBV7-2 and TRBJ2-7, reads GAGVSQSPSNKVTEKGKDVELRCDPISGHTALYWYRQSLGQGLEFLIYFQGNSAPDKSGLPSDRFSAERTGGSVSTLTIQRTQQEDSAVYLCASSIRLAGGPDEQYFGPGTRLTVT.

The chain couples TRBV19 to TRBJ2-7, with D possibly being TRBD2 (6 bases). Germline loops: CDR1 LNHDA, CDR2 SQIVND (reference sequence). V gave up 5 bases and J gave up 5 bases, with 16 bases separating them. The CDR3 has 14 residues. CDR3 loop: CASSATRRRDEQYF. The CDR3 nucleotides read TGTGCCAGTAGTGCGACTAGACGGCGCGACGAGCAGTACTTC. Supplemented by reference TRBV19 and TRBJ2-7, the full variable domain reads DGGITQSPKYLFRKEGQNVTLSCEQNLNHDAMYWYRQDPGQGLRLIYYSQIVNDFQKGDIAEGYSVSREKKESFPLTVTSAQKNPTAFYLCASSATRRRDEQYFGPGTRLTVT.

This clone was found once. V and J are TRBV5-5 and TRBJ2-7; the match to TRBD2 covers 12 bases. The germline gives CDR1 SGHKS, CDR2 YYEKEE (reference sequence). This CDR3 is built from 14 residues. With V trimmed by 6 bases and J by 3 bases, 4 bases remained unmatched. As DNA, the CDR3 is TGTGCCAGCAAACTAGCGGGAGGTTACTACGAGCAGTACTTC. Its translation is CASKLAGGYYEQYF. The whole variable domain, filled in from reference TRBV5-5 and TRBJ2-7, reads DAGVTQSPTHLIKTRGQQVTLRCSPISGHKSVSWYQQVLGQGPQFIFQYYEKEERGRGNFPDRFSARQFPNYSSELNVNALLLGDSALYLCASKLAGGYYEQYFGPGTRLTVT.

This chain joins TRBV5-4 and TRBJ2-1; TRBD2 matches 9 bases. The germline V gene encodes CDR1 SGHNT and CDR2 YYREEE (reference sequence). V was pared by 0 bases and J by 4 bases, with 5 bases of the junction left unmatched. The CDR3 runs to 16 residues. This CDR3 is CASSLATSGFYNEQFF. In nucleotides, the CDR3 is TGTGCCAGCAGCTTGGCGACTAGCGGTTTTTACAATGAGCAGTTCTTC.

The CDR3 DNA sequence: TGCAGCGTGGCTAAAAGCGGGTATTACGAGCAGTACTTC. Protein: CSVAKSGYYEQYF. The chain carries TRBV29-1 and TRBJ2-7; D perhaps matches TRBD2 (6 bases). With 6 bases removed from V and 4 bases from J, the gap between germline ends came to 16 bases. CDR3 length: 13 amino acids. Germline loops: CDR1 SQVTM, CDR2 ANQGSEA.

CDR3 DNA sequence: TGTGCCAGCAGTTTCAACAGGGGCTCTCAGCCCCAGCATTTT. Translation: CASSFNRGSQPQHF. The V gene is TRBV6-2 or TRBV6-3, the J gene TRBJ1-5, with TRBD1 matching over 7 bases. The ends lost 4 bases at V and 6 bases at J; junction bases unmatched: 6. Germline CDR1 and CDR2: MNHEY and SVGEGT. This CDR3 contains 14 residues.

The count of this clone is one. The chain has TRBV29-1 and TRBJ2-1; D is possibly TRBD2 (5 bases). This CDR3 contains 11 residues. Germline assignment: CDR1 SQVTM and CDR2 ANQGSEA. V was pared by 6 bases and J by 10 bases, with 13 bases between. CDR3 DNA sequence: TGCAGCGTACGAGGGTCACGAGAGCAGTTCTTC. Amino acid sequence: CSVRGSREQFF.

The chain is built from TRBV11-2 and TRBJ2-7, with 7 bases identical to TRBD1. The germline V gene encodes CDR1 SGHAT and CDR2 FQNNGV. The CDR3 loop spans 15 amino acids. V was pared by 5 bases and J by 1 base, with 8 bases of the junction left unmatched. In nucleotides, the CDR3 is TGTGCCAGCAGCCTTCCCGGGACAGCTTCCTACGAGCAGTACTTC. This codes for CASSLPGTASYEQYF.

The chain uses TRBV5-1 and TRBJ1-1; TRBD1 agrees at 10 bases. This CDR3 is 15 amino acids long. The junction had 7 bases not matched to a gene; V was cut back by 3 bases and J by 5 bases. Germline-derived CDR1 and CDR2 are SGHRS and YFSETQ. The CDR3 DNA follows: TGCGCCAGCAGCTCCGGGCGGACAGGGGGAACTGAAGCTTTCTTT. Its protein is CASSSGRTGGTEAFF.

The chain links TRBV6-2 or TRBV6-3 to TRBJ2-1; 10 bases agree with TRBD2. The germline V gene has CDR1 MNHEY and CDR2 SVGEGT. This CDR3 has 14 residues. V lost 5 bases to trimming and J lost 4 bases; unmatched junction nucleotides: 2. The CDR3 loop reads CASSRTSGYNEQFF. For the CDR3, the DNA is TGTGCCAGCAGTCGGACTAGCGGTTACAATGAGCAGTTCTTC.

CDR3 coding DNA: TGTGCCAGCGGAGGGACTAGCAGAAACACCGGGGAGCTGTTTTTT. It is translated as CASGGTSRNTGELFF. This chain links TRBV7-3 with TRBJ2-2; 9 nucleotides agree with TRBD2. V lost 8 bases and J lost 2; bases outside the gene matches: 6. The CDR3 has 15 residues. Germline V gene sequence: CDR1 SGHTA, CDR2 FQGTGA. Looking up the rest from reference TRBV7-3 and TRBJ2-2 gives the full variable domain: GAGVSQTPSNKVTEKGKYVELRCDPISGHTALYWYRQSLGQGPEFLIYFQGTGAADDSGLPNDRFFAVRPEGSVSTLKIQRTERGDSAVYLCASGGTSRNTGELFFGEGSRLTVL.

This sequence joins TRBV28 and TRBJ1-2; D is uncertain. Trimming pared 3 bases from V and 8 bases from J, leaving 10 bases between. Germline loops: CDR1 MDHEN, CDR2 SYDVKM. This CDR3 comprises 12 residues. Here the CDR3 DNA reads TGTGCCAGCAGTTTTTTTACGCGGGGCTACACCTTC. It is translated as CASSFFTRGYTF.

The genes are TRBV9 and TRBJ1-2; D might be TRBD1 (6 bases). This CDR3 is built from 14 residues. CDR1 and CDR2 (germline): SGDLS, YYNGEE. Trimming cost V 4 bases and J 4 bases, with 14 bases left between them. CDR3 amino acids: CASSPTTGFYGYTF. CDR3 DNA: TGTGCCAGCAGCCCGACCACAGGGTTCTATGGCTACACCTTC.

The chain joins TRBV11-2 to TRBJ1-3; 10 bases agree with TRBD1. With V trimmed by 5 bases and J by 3 bases, 10 bases remained unmatched. CDR1 is SGHAT and CDR2 is FQNNGV in the germline V gene. The CDR3 loop spans 17 amino acids. The CDR3: CASSAGPGQGIGNTIYF. CDR3 in DNA: TGTGCCAGCAGCGCGGGTCCGGGACAGGGGATTGGAAACACCATATATTTT.

This chain uses TRBV29-1 with TRBJ2-3; no clear D gene. The CDR3 contains 12 residues. V was cut by 7 bases and J by 1 base, with 9 bases left in between. Germline V gives CDR1 SQVTM, CDR2 ANQGSEA. This CDR3 is CSALSGTDTQYF. The CDR3 DNA follows: TGCAGCGCCTTGAGCGGCACAGATACGCAGTATTTT.

The V call is TRBV7-9, the J call TRBJ2-1; 11 bases match TRBD2. The V segment lost 2 bases and the J segment 10 bases; nucleotides outside the gene matches: 13. CDR3 size: 17 residues. Germline assignment: CDR1 SEHNR and CDR2 FQNEAQ (reference sequence). The CDR3 sequence: CASSLNVYSGRAREQFF. The CDR3 bases are TGTGCCAGCAGCTTAAATGTATATAGCGGGAGGGCCAGGGAGCAGTTCTTC.

Only one count was recorded for this clone. The CDR3 is CASSSTVGNTIYF. The CDR3 DNA reads as TGTGCCAGCAGCTCCACAGTAGGAAACACCATATATTTT. The chain has TRBV5-4 and TRBJ1-3; D is unclear. The germline CDR1 and CDR2 sequences are SGHNT and YYREEE (reference sequence). Trimming pared 3 bases from V and 4 bases from J, leaving 8 bases between. The CDR3 consists of 13 residues. The variable domain in full, completed from reference TRBV5-4 and TRBJ1-3, reads ETGVTQSPTHLIKTRGQQVTLRCSSQSGHNTVSWYQQALGQGPQFIFQYYREEENGRGNFPPRFSGLQFPNYSSELNVNALELDDSALYLCASSSTVGNTIYFGEGSWLTVV.

The chain is built from TRBV12-5 and TRBJ2-3; a weak D match, TRBD2 (6 bases). Germline V gene sequence: CDR1 LGHNT, CDR2 FRNRAP. V gave up 6 bases and J gave up 5 bases, with 21 bases separating them. This CDR3 spans 16 amino acids. The chain's CDR3 is CASGQPPGRRGDTQYF. CDR3 nucleotide sequence: TGTGCTAGTGGCCAACCTCCGGGCCGGCGGGGAGATACGCAGTATTTT. Drawing the rest from reference TRBV12-5 and TRBJ2-3, the complete variable domain is DARVTQTPRHKVTEMGQEVTMRCQPILGHNTVFWYRQTMMQGLELLAYFRNRAPLDDSGMPKDRFSAEMPDATLATLKIQPSEPRDSAVYFCASGQPPGRRGDTQYFGPGTRLTVL.

This clone was detected only a few times. The chain joins TRBV7-8 to TRBJ1-2; 9 bases fit TRBD1. The CDR3 runs to 16 residues. Germline V lookup: CDR1 SGHVS, CDR2 FQNEAQ. The J segment lost 7 bases and the V segment lost 5 bases, leaving 14 bases of the junction unmatched. The CDR3 loop is CASSPGQGFGAAGYTF. The CDR3 nucleotides are TGTGCCAGCAGCCCGGGACAGGGCTTCGGAGCGGCTGGCTACACCTTC.

The chain employs TRBV7-8 and TRBJ1-5; D gene uncertain. The CDR3 totals 15 residues. V dropped 1 base and J dropped 7 bases, with 14 bases sitting between them. CDR1 is SGHVS and CDR2 is FQNEAQ in the germline V gene. The CDR3 DNA is TGTGCCAGCAGCTTAGGGAGGGTTCAGCTCCAGCCCCAGCATTTT. It is translated as CASSLGRVQLQPQHF.

This chain uses TRBV10-3 with TRBJ2-7, with 7 bases that match TRBD1. This CDR3 is built from 15 residues. In germline, CDR1 is ENHRY, CDR2 SYGVKD. V dropped 8 bases and J dropped 0; count of bases not matched to a gene: 10. CDR3 sequence: CAIQKNRGLSYEQYF. The CDR3 DNA follows: TGTGCCATCCAAAAAAACAGGGGTCTCTCCTACGAGCAGTACTTC.

The chain couples TRBV6-5 to TRBJ1-2; 8 bases align to TRBD1. CDR1 is MNHEY and CDR2 is SVGAGI in the germline V gene. V lost 6 bases, J lost 4 bases, and 10 bases stayed unmatched. The CDR3 runs 15 residues. The CDR3 DNA reads TGTGCCAGCAGAACGATACGGACAGGGCTCTATGGCTACACCTTC. Translation gives CASRTIRTGLYGYTF.

The chain couples TRBV6-5 to TRBJ2-7; TRBD1 matches 8 bases. Per the germline V gene, CDR1 is MNHEY and CDR2 is SVGAGI. The CDR3 contains 14 residues. V trimming: 6 bases; J trimming: 3 bases; junction bases outside the gene matches: 7. CDR3 protein: CASSYRDRNYEQYF. The CDR3 coding sequence is TGTGCCAGCAGCTACCGGGACAGGAACTACGAGCAGTACTTC.